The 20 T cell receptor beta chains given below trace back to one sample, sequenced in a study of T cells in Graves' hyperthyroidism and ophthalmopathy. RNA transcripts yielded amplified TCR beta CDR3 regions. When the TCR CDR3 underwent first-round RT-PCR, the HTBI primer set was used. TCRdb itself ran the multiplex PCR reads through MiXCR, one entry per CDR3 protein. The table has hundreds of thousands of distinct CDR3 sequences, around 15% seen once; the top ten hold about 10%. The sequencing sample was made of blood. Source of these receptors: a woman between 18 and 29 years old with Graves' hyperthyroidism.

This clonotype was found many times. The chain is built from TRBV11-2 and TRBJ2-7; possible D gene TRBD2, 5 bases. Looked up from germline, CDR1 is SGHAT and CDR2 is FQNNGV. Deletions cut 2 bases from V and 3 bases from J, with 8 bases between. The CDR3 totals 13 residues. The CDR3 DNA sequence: TGTGCCAGCAGCTTAAGAGGGCGCTACGAGCAGTACTTC. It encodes CASSLRGRYEQYF.

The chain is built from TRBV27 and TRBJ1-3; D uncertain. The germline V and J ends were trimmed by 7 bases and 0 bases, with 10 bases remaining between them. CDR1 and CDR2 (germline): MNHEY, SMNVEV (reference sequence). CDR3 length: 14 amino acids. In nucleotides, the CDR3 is TGTGCCAGCAAAGAAGGACTCTCTGGAAACACCATATATTTT. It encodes CASKEGLSGNTIYF.

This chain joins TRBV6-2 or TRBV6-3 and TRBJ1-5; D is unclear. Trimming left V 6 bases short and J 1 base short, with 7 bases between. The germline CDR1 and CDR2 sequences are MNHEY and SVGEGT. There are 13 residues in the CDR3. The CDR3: CASSWSSNQPQHF. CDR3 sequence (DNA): TGTGCCAGCAGCTGGTCCAGCAATCAGCCCCAGCATTTT.

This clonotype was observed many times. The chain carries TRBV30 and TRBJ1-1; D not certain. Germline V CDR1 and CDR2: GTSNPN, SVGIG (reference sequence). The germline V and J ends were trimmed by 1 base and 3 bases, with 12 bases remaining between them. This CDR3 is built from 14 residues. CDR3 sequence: CAWSAYSGDTEAFF. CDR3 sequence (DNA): TGTGCCTGGAGTGCGTACTCCGGCGACACTGAAGCTTTCTTT.

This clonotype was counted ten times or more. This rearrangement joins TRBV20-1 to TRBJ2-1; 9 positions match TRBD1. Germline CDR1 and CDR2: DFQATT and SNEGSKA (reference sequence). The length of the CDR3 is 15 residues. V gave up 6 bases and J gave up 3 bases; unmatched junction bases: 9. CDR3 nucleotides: TGCAGTGCCGTTGTCGGGGACAGGGTCTACAATGAGCAGTTCTTC. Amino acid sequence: CSAVVGDRVYNEQFF.

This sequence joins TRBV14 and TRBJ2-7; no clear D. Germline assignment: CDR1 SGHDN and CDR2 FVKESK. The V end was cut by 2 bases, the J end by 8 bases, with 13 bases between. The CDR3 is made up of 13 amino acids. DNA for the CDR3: TGTGCCAGCAGCCAATTCCGGAGTTTCAAGCAGTACTTC. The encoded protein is CASSQFRSFKQYF.

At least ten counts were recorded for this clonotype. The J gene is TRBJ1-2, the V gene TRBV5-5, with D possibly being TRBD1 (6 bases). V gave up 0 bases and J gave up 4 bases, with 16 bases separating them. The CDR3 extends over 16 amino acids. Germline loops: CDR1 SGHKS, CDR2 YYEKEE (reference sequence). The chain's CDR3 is CASSLADARGGYGYTF. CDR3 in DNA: TGTGCCAGCAGCTTGGCCGATGCCCGAGGGGGCTATGGCTACACCTTC.

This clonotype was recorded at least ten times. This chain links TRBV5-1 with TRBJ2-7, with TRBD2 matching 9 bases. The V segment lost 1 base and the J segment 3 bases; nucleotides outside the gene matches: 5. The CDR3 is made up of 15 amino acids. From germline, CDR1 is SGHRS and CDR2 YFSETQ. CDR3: CASSLLASGVYEQYF. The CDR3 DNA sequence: TGCGCCAGCAGCTTGTTAGCTAGCGGGGTCTACGAGCAGTACTTC.

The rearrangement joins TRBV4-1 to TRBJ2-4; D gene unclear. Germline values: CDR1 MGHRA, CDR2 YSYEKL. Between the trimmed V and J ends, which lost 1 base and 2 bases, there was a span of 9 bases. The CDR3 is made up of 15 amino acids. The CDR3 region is CASSQARQSKNIQYF. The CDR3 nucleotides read TGCGCCAGCAGCCAAGCGAGGCAGTCCAAAAACATTCAGTACTTC.

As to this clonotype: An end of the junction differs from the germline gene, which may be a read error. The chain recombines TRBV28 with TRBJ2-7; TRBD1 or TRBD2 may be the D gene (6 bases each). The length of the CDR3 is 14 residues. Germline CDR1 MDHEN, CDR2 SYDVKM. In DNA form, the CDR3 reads TGTACCAGCATTAAGTGGGGGGCGGACTACGAGCAGTACTTC. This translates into CTSIKWGADYEQYF.

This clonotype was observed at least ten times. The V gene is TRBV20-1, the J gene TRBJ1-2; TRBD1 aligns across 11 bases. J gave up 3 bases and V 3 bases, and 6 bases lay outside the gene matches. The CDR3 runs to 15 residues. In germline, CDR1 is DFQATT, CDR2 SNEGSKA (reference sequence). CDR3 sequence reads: CSASAQGQGDYGYTF. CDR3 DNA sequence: TGCAGTGCTAGTGCCCAGGGACAGGGGGACTATGGCTACACCTTC.

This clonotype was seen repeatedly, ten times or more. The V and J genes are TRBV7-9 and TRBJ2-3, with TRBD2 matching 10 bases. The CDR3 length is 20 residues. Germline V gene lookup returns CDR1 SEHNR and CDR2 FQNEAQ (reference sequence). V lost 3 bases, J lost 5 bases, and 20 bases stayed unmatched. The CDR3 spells CASSFQATQAAGGHGDTQYF. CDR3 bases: TGTGCCAGCAGCTTCCAGGCGACCCAGGCAGCGGGAGGGCACGGAGATACGCAGTATTTT. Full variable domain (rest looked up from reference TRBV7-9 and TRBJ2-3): DTGVSQNPRHKITKRGQNVTFRCDPISEHNRLYWYRQTLGQGPEFLTYFQNEAQLEKSRLLSDRFSAERPKGSFSTLEIQRTEQGDSAMYLCASSFQATQAAGGHGDTQYFGPGTRLTVL.

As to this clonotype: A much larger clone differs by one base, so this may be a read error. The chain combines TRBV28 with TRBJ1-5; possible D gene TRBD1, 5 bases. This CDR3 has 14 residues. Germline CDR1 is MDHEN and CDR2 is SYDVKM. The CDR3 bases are TGTGGCAGCAGCTTCCAGGGTCCGGGTCAGCCCCAGCATTTT. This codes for CGSSFQGPGQPQHF. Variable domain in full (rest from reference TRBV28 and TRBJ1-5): DVKVTQSSRYLVKRTGEKVFLECVQDMDHENMFWYRQDPGLGLRLIYFSYDVKMKEKGDIPEGYSVSREKKERFSLILESASTNQTSMYLCGSSFQGPGQPQHFGDGTRLSIL.

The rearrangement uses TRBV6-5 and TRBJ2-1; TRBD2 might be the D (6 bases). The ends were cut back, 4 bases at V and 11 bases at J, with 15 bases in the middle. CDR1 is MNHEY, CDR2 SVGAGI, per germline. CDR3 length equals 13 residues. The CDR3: CASSWGTGDKQFF. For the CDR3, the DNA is TGTGCCAGCAGTTGGGGAACGGGAGACAAGCAGTTCTTC.

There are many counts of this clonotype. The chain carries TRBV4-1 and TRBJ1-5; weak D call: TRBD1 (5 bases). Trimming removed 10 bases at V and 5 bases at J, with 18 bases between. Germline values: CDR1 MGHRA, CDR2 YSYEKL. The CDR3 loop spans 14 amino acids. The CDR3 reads CATRDSLGDQPQHF. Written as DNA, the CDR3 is TGCGCCACTCGGGACTCCCTGGGCGATCAGCCCCAGCATTTT.

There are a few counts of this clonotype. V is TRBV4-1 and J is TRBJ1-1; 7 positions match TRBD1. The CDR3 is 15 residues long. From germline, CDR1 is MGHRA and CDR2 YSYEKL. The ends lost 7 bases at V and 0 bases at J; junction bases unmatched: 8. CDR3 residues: CASKWTGDMNTEAFF. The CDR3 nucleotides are TGCGCCAGCAAATGGACAGGAGATATGAACACTGAAGCTTTCTTT.

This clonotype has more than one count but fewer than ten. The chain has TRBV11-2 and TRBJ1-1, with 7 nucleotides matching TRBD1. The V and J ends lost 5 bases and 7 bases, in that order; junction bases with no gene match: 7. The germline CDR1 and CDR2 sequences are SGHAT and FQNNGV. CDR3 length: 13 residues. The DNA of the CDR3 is TGTGCCAGCAGCCAGGGACAGCCTATTGAAGCTTTCTTT. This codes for CASSQGQPIEAFF.

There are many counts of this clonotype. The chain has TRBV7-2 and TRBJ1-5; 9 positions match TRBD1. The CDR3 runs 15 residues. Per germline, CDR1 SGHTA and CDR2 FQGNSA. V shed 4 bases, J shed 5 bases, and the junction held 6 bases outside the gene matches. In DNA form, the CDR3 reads TGTGCCAGCAGCTCCAGGACAGGGGACCATCAGCCCCAGCATTTT. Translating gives CASSSRTGDHQPQHF. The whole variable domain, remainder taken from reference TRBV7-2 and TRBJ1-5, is GAGVSQSPSNKVTEKGKDVELRCDPISGHTALYWYRQSLGQGLEFLIYFQGNSAPDKSGLPSDRFSAERTGGSVSTLTIQRTQQEDSAVYLCASSSRTGDHQPQHFGDGTRLSIL.

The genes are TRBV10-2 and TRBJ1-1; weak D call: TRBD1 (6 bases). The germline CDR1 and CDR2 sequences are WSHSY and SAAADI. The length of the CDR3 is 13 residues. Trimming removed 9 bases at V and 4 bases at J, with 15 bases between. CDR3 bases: TGCGCCAGTTGGTCTGGAGGGGGCACTGAAGCTTTCTTT. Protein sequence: CASWSGGGTEAFF.

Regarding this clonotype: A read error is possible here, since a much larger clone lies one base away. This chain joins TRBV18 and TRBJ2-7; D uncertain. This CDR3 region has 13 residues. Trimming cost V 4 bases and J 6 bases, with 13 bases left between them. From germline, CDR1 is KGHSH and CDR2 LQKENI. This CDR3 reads CASSQGAHCEQYF. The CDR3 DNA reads TGTGCCAGCTCACAGGGTGCCCACTGCGAGCAGTACTTC.